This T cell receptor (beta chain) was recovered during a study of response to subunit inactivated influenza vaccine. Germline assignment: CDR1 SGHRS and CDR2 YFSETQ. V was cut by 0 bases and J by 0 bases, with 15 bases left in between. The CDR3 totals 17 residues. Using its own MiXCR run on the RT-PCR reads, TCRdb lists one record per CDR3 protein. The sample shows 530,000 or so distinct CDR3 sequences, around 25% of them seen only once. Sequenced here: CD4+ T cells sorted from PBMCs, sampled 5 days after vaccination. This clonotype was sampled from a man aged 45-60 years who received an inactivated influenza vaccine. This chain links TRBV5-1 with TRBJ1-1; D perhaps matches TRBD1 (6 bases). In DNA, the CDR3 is TGCGCCAGCAGCTTGGCCGGGGGCCCCCCATTGAACACTGAAGCTTTCTTT. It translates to CASSLAGGPPLNTEAFF. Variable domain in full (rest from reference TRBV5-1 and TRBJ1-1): KAGVTQTPRYLIKTRGQQVTLSCSPISGHRSVSWYQQTPGQGLQFLFEYFSETQRNKGNFPGRFSGRQFSNSRSEMNVSTLELGDSALYLCASSLAGGPPLNTEAFFGQGTRLTVV.